This entry describes one T cell receptor beta chain. The clone's antigen remains unknown. No clone much larger than this one lies a single base away; base qualities are absent. Receptors were amplified or captured by 5' RACE. For sequencing, an Illumina HiSeq 2500 was employed. A second 7 to 11 cycle PCR used a sample-barcoded 5' primer and a J-beta primer mix. Each TCR beta cDNA molecule received a unique molecular identifier from a template-switch 5' adaptor carrying 12 random nucleotides. Each sample yielded at least 3 million CDR3-containing paired-end reads. The Mint cDNA synthesis kit, primed by a TRBC-specific oligonucleotide, was used to synthesize first-strand cDNA from all RNA. After uracil-DNA glycosylase treatment, a first 18-cycle PCR used universal primers M1SS and BC2_uni_R on all cDNA. The study's processing was this. For normalization, 1 million high-quality reads were randomly selected from each sample, with every read carrying a distinct molecular identifier. Reads with shared molecular identifiers were discarded instead of being binned into consensus sequences. MiTCR, with a Q25 quality threshold and the strictest error-elimination algorithm, was used for CDR3 identification, clonotype clustering and error correction. A nonparametric unseen species model with Euler transformation was used to estimate a lower bound on total TCR beta diversity. TCRdb passed the public sequencing reads through fastp at Q25 and MiXCR, retaining productive beta sequences. Rows are combined by CDR3 protein, so each entry shows the most common genes and DNA. TCRdb, not the original authors, processed these V and J calls. Counted in this sample were about 840,000 distinct CDR3 sequences; 25% to 35% of them appeared once. Roughly 10% of the sample rests with the top ten.

Systemically healthy Caucasian individuals from Russia, 35 to 50 in total and aged roughly 6 to 100 years, were included as donors. About 9.6 milliliters of peripheral blood were collected from each donor into EDTA-treated Vacutainer tubes. Ficoll-Paque density-gradient centrifugation was used to isolate PBMCs, with at least 7 million per sample. Total RNA, at least 6 micrograms per sample, was extracted from PBMCs with Trizol reagent. The percentages of naive CD45RAhigh/CD27high T cells were determined by flow cytometry on a PBMC aliquot from every donor. This record belongs to a study of blood T cells in healthy people across ages (dated by TCRdb to the mid-2010s). Regarding the research as a whole: Template switching captured roughly one uniquely barcoded TCR beta cDNA molecule per two T cells in model experiments. To track age-related changes in TCR beta repertoire diversity, the study relied on deep sequencing normalized with unique cDNA molecular identifiers. Using the same blood draw, the study looked at two additional independent replicas of 1 million unique cDNA reads for two donors, one aged 18 to 30 and the other aged 80 or older. The donors were split into four age groups: young (average approximately 16 years), middle-aged (around 40), aged (62) and long-lived (approximately 80). General study outcomes and caveats: The CMV infection status of donors was not known, potentially confounding age-related changes in expanded clonotypes. Observed TCR beta diversity per million T cells fell roughly linearly with age, and a significant reduction was already apparent by age roughly 40. Observed TCR beta diversity correlated strongly with the percentage of naive T cells measured by flow cytometry. Estimates of total diversity from one million sequenced T cells were regarded as lower bounds and underestimates. The long-lived group showed more naive CD4+ T cells, fewer expanded clones and increased TCR diversity than the aged group, suggesting age selection. Bulk unsorted PBMC profiling prevented conclusive comparison of naive and antigen-experienced compartments.

These same records also appear under a second study, on T cells of mothers and their children. The second study reports: Nine systemically healthy Caucasian individuals served as donors, namely three mothers together with their six children. cDNA synthesis consumed the entire amount of extracted RNA, loaded at approximately 1.4 ug RNA in each 15 ul reaction. In the second PCR, sample barcodes and 2-4 random nucleotides were introduced via the M1S primer. Over 8 million TCR beta CDR3 reads came from each mother, compared with about 3 million reads from each child. Thymic selection shapes the output of TCR recombination in a similar way in related and unrelated pairs, and inherited differences have a minor effect. Related mother-child pairs always showed normalized repertoire overlap that was slightly higher than in unrelated mother-child pairs, though the difference was never significant. With a sensitivity of approximately 96 clones per million clonotypes, no persistent microchimeric T cell clones were detected. To look for features that set related mother-child pairs apart from unrelated individuals, the researchers ran deep NGS to compare the TCR beta repertoires of mothers and children. The mean age was about 40 +/- 4 years for the mothers and around 11 +/- 4 years for the children. Libraries were sequenced on Illumina HiSeq 2000 with 100+100 nt paired-end reads after adapter ligation with NEBNext reagents. To avoid cross-contamination, the mother libraries and the child libraries were prepared a month apart and sequenced in separate runs. Between roughly 500,000 and 2,100,000 distinct TCR beta clonotypes were identified per donor. Naive TCR beta clonotypes were estimated from low-frequency clonotypes matched to each donor's FACS-determined naive share, without sorting.

Sequencing used blood. This receptor was identified in a middle-aged woman in good health.

The sequenced DNA is TGTGCCAGCTCACCCGGGACGGACGAGGCCTACACCTTC. This translates into CASSPGTDEAYTF. Recombination connected TRBV18 to TRBJ1-2, with TRBD1 tentatively as D gene (5 bases match). The junction carries 15 bases between V and J, which are trimmed by 3 bases and 10 bases respectively. CDR1 and CDR2 are drawn from the germline V gene: KGHSH, LQKENI. Inclusive of the bounding cysteine and phenylalanine, the CDR3 is 13 residues long. Kept here is only the CDR3 DNA, which spans 39 bases and is read in frame from base 1.